This T cell receptor (beta chain) was identified in a study of blood T cell repertoires in COVID-19. The wider study: The United States, Italy and Spain were the sources of the acute and convalescent COVID-19 samples. PBMCs, B-cell-depleted T cells, or T cells were the source of the cDNA or gDNA that made up the material.

Per the authors' pipeline: Estimates of nucleated cell counts were drawn from the amplification of reference gene primers. This table comes from immunoSEQ multiplex PCR, and its TCRdb copy is limited to in-frame clones, with some not included. The V and J calls and clone size are taken from that table; D and trimming were inferred from the DNA. The sample holds 40,000 to 55,000 clones, about 89% seen once. This clonotype was sampled from a human donor in a cohort sampled during active COVID-19. Sequenced material: peripheral blood.

CDR3 amino acids: CAWSPLTGDFSGNTIYF. In nucleotides, the CDR3 is TGTGCCTGGAGTCCCTTAACAGGGGACTTCTCTGGAAACACCATATATTTT. V is TRBV30 and J is TRBJ1-3; 7 bases map to TRBD1. The CDR3 is made up of 17 amino acids. Germline CDR1 and CDR2: GTSNPN and SVGIG (reference sequence). The V and J ends lost 2 bases and 0 bases, in that order; junction bases with no gene match: 10.